The 3 T cell receptor beta chains below come from one sample, sequenced in a study of a mutant IDH1 vaccine in newly diagnosed glioma. Time point described: week 23, last vaccination. Doses consisted of 300 ug of mutant IDH1 20-mer peptide each, paired with topical imiquimod. These receptors' antigens are unknown. The data were produced by immunoSEQ multiplex PCR, yet TCRdb's version contains in-frame clones alone and is incomplete. The table lists tens of thousands of clones, about 85% of them singletons. Sequencing was performed on PBMCs, taken from a glioma patient whose treatment included an IDH1 peptide vaccine. The source is a man aged 25-45 years with glioma.

This rearrangement joins TRBV28 to TRBJ2-7; perhaps TRBD2 as D (6 bases). The germline gives CDR1 MDHEN, CDR2 SYDVKM. The V and J ends lost 4 bases and 0 bases respectively, with 7 bases between them. This CDR3 has 13 residues. The CDR3 protein is CASSYGGSYEQYF. The CDR3 nucleotides read TGTGCCAGCAGTTACGGGGGCTCCTACGAGCAGTACTTC. Full variable domain (outside the CDR3, taken from reference TRBV28 and TRBJ2-7): DVKVTQSSRYLVKRTGEKVFLECVQDMDHENMFWYRQDPGLGLRLIYFSYDVKMKEKGDIPEGYSVSREKKERFSLILESASTNQTSMYLCASSYGGSYEQYFGPGTRLTVT.

The CDR3 sequence: CASSLQMSSYNEQFF. DNA of the CDR3: TGTGCCAGCAGTCTACAGATGAGCTCCTACAATGAGCAGTTCTTC. The genes are TRBV27 and TRBJ2-1; D unresolved. V lost 5 bases and J lost 0, with 11 bases in between. The germline V gene has CDR1 MNHEY and CDR2 SMNVEV (reference sequence). This CDR3 spans 15 amino acids.

The rearrangement uses TRBV5-3 and TRBJ2-5; 7 nucleotides line up with TRBD1. TRBV5-3 is identified as an open reading frame with a role that is uncertain. V trimming: 8 bases; J trimming: 1 base; junction bases outside the gene matches: 11. CDR3 length: 15 amino acids. The chain's CDR3 is CASSAGDSAQETQYF. The CDR3 coding sequence is TGTGCCAGCAGCGCCGGGGACAGCGCCCAAGAGACCCAGTACTTC.